This T cell receptor (beta chain) is from a study of identifying expanded T cells in peripheral blood. General study results and limits: Across healthy donors, higher total template counts meant significantly greater approximately two-week count variance. About 1.2 clones differed between technical replicates, versus about 15 and 19 over time.

Using immunoSEQ multiplex PCR, the repertoire was profiled, and TCRdb retains in-frame clones only, with some absent. In the table there are about 98,000 clones, about 91% of which are singletons. No infections or other immune events were documented during collection. Per the germline V gene, CDR1 is SGDLS and CDR2 is YYNGEE. The CDR3 sequence is 16 residues long. Trimming at V came to 4 bases and at J to 4 bases, leaving 8 bases not matched to a gene. In its sample, this clone was seen once. Its antigen is still unknown. The source is a person aged 18 to 69 in good health. The genes are TRBV9 and TRBJ2-2; 9 positions agree with TRBD2. The source material was blood. CDR3: CASSISGGRGTGELFF. In DNA form, the CDR3 reads TGTGCCAGCAGCATTAGCGGCGGGAGGGGCACCGGGGAGCTGTTTTTT.